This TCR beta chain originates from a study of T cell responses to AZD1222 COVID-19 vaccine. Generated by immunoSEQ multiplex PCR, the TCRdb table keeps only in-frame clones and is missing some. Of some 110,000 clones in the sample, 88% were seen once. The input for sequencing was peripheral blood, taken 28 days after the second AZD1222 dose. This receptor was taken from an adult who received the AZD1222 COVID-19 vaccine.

DNA of the CDR3: TGCGCCAGCAGCCCTGACAGAGCTAACTATGGCTACACCTTC. It codes for CASSPDRANYGYTF. The chain couples TRBV5-1 to TRBJ1-2, with a tentative D call TRBD1 (5 bases). This CDR3 comprises 14 residues. Germline V gene data show CDR1 as SGHRS and CDR2 as YFSETQ. The V end lost 4 bases, the J end lost 0 bases, and 10 bases lay between the germline ends.